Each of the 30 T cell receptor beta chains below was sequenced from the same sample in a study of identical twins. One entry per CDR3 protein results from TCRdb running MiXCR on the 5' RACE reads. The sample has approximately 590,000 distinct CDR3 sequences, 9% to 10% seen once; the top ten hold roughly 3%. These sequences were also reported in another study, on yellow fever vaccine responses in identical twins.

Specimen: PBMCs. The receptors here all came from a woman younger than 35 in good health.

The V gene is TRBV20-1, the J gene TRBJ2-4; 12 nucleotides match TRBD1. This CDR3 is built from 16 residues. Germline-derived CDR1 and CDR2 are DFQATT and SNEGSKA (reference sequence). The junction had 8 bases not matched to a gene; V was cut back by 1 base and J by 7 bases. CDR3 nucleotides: TGCAGTGCTAGAGTCTCCGGGACAGGGGGCGCGAACATTCAGTACTTC. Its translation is CSARVSGTGGANIQYF.

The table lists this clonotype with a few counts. The CDR3 DNA reads as TGTGCCAGCAGCCAGACCGGACAGGGTCCCTACGAGCAGTACTTC. It specifies CASSQTGQGPYEQYF. The chain joins TRBV14 to TRBJ2-7; 8 bases map to TRBD1. The V segment lost 3 bases and the J segment 2 bases; nucleotides outside the gene matches: 6. The germline CDR1 and CDR2 sequences are SGHDN and FVKESK. The CDR3 extends over 15 amino acids.

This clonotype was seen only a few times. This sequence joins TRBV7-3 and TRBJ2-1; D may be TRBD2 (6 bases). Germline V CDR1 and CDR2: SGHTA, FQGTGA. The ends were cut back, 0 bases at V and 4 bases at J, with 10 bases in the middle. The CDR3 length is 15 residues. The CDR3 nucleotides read TGTGCCAGCAGCTTAACTAGCGGCAAATACAATGAGCAGTTCTTC. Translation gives CASSLTSGKYNEQFF. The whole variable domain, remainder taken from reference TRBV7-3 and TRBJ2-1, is GAGVSQTPSNKVTEKGKYVELRCDPISGHTALYWYRQSLGQGPEFLIYFQGTGAADDSGLPNDRFFAVRPEGSVSTLKIQRTERGDSAVYLCASSLTSGKYNEQFFGPGTRLTVL.

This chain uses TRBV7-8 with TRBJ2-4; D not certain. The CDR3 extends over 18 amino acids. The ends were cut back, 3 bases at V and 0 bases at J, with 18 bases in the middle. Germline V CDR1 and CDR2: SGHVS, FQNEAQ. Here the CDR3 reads CASSFPFNSDPAKNIQYF. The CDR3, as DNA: TGTGCCAGCAGCTTCCCGTTCAACTCAGACCCAGCCAAAAACATTCAGTACTTC.

The CDR3 DNA reads TGTGCCAGCAGTACAAGACTAGCTGGTAGCTCCTACGAGCAGTACTTC. Its protein is CASSTRLAGSSYEQYF. The J gene is TRBJ2-7, the V gene TRBV2; TRBD2 matches at 7 bases. The V gene end was trimmed by 5 bases and the J gene end by 0 bases; junction bases not matched to a gene: 10. The CDR3 has 16 amino acids. CDR1 is SNHLY, CDR2 FYNNEI, per germline.

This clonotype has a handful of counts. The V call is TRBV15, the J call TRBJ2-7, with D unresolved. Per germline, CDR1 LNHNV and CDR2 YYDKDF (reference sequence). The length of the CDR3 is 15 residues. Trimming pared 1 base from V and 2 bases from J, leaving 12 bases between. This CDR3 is CATSRGGEPAYEQYF. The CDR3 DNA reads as TGTGCCACCAGCAGAGGTGGTGAGCCAGCCTACGAGCAGTACTTC.

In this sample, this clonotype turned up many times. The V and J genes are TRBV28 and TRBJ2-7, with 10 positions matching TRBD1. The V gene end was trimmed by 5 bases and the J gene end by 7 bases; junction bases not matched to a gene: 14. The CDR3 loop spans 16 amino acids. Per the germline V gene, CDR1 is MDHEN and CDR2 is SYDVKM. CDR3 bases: TGTGCCAGCAGTAACACGCGACAGGGGGCTCATAGGGAGCAGTACTTC. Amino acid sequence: CASSNTRQGAHREQYF.

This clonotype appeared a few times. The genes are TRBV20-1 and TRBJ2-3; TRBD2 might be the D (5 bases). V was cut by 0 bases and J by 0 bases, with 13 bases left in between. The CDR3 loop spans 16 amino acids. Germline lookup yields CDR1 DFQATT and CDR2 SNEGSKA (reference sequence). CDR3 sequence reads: CSARDSGRPSTDTQYF. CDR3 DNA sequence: TGCAGTGCTAGAGATAGTGGGAGACCAAGCACAGATACGCAGTATTTT.

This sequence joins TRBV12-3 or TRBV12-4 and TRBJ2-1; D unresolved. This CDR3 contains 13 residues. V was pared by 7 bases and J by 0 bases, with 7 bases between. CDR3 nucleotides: TGTGCCAGCATAACGGACTCCTACAATGAGCAGTTCTTC. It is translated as CASITDSYNEQFF.

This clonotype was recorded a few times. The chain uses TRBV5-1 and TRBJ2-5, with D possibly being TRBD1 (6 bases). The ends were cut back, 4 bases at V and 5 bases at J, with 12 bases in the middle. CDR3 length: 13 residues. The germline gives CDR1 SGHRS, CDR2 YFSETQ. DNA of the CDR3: TGCGCCAGCAGCCTAACAGGGATCGAGACCCAGTACTTC. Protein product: CASSLTGIETQYF.

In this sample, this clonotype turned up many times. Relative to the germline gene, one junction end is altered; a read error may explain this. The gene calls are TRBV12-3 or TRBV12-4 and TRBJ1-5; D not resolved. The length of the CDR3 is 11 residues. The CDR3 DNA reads TGTGCCAGCGCTAGCTATCAGCCCCAGCATTTT. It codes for CASASYQPQHF.

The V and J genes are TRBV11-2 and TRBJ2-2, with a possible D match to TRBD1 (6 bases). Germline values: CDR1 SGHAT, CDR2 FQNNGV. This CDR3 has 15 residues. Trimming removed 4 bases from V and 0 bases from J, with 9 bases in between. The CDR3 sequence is CASSSRGTNTGELFF. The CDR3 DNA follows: TGTGCCAGCAGCTCCAGGGGAACGAACACCGGGGAGCTGTTTTTT.

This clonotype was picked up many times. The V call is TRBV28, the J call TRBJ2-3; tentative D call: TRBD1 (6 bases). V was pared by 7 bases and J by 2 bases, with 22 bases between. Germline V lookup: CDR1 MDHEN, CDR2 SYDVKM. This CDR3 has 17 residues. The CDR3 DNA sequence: TGTGCCAGCACCTTTTCCACCCAGGGGTCAAACACAGATACGCAGTATTTT. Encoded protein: CASTFSTQGSNTDTQYF.

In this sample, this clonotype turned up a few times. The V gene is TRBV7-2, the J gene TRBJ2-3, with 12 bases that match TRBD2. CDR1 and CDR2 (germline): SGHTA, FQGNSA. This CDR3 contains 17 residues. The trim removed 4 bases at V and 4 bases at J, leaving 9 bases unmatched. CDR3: CASSSIGLAGWSDTQYF. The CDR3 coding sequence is TGTGCCAGCAGCTCGATAGGACTAGCGGGGTGGTCAGATACGCAGTATTTT. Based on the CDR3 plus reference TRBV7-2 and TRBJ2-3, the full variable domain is GAGVSQSPSNKVTEKGKDVELRCDPISGHTALYWYRQSLGQGLEFLIYFQGNSAPDKSGLPSDRFSAERTGGSVSTLTIQRTQQEDSAVYLCASSSIGLAGWSDTQYFGPGTRLTVL.

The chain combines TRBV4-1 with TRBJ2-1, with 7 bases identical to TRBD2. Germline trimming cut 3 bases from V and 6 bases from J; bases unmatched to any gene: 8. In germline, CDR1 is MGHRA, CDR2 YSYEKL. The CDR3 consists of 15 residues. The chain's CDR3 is CASSQYAPSGNEQFF. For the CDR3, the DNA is TGCGCCAGCAGCCAGTATGCGCCTAGCGGCAATGAGCAGTTCTTC.

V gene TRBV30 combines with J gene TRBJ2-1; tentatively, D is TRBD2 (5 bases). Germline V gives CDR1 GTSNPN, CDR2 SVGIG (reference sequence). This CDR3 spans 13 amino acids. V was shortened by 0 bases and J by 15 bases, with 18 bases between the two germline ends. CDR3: CAWSVHISDSPFF. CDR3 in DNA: TGTGCCTGGAGTGTCCATATATCGGACTCCCCGTTCTTC.

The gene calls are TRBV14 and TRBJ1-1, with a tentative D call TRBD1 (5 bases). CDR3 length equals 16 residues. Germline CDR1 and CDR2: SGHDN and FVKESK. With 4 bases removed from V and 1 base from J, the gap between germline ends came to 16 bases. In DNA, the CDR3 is TGTGCCAGCAGCCTCAGGCGGGGCACATCGAACACTGAAGCTTTCTTT. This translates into CASSLRRGTSNTEAFF.

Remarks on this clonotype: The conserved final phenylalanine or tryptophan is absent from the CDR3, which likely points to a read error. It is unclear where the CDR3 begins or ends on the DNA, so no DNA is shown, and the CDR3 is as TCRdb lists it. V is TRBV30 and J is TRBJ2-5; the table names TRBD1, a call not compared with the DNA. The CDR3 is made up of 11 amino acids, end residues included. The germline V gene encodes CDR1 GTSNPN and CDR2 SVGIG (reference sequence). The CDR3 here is CAWGDRETVRV.

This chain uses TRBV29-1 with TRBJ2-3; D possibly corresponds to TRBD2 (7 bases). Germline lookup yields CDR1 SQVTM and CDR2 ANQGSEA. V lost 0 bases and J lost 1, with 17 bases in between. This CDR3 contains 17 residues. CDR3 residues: CSVEDLVGGPRTDTQYF. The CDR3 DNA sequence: TGCAGCGTTGAAGATCTGGTGGGGGGGCCACGCACAGATACGCAGTATTTT.

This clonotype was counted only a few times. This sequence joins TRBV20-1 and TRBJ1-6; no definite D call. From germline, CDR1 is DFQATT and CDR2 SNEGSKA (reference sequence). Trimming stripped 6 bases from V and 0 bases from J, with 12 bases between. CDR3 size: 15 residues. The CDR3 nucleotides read TGCAGTGCGCCGAATCTTAGCTCCTATAATTCACCCCTCCACTTT. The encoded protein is CSAPNLSSYNSPLHF.

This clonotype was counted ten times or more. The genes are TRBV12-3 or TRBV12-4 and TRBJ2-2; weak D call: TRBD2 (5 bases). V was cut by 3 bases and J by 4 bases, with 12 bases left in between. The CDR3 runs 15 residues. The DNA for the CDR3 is TGTGCCAGCAGTTTGTCTAGCCCGAGCACCGGGGAGCTGTTTTTT. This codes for CASSLSSPSTGELFF.

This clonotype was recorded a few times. CDR3: CASSWGGYEQFF. CDR3 nucleotides: TGTGCCAGCAGCTGGGGGGGCTATGAGCAGTTCTTC. The chain links TRBV7-3 to TRBJ2-1; D is perhaps TRBD2 (7 bases). The CDR3 totals 12 residues. CDR1 and CDR2 (germline): SGHTA, FQGTGA. The V end was cut by 4 bases, the J end by 8 bases, with 9 bases between.

CDR3 sequence: CASSLTGGWTDTQYF. DNA of the CDR3: TGTGCCAGCAGTTTAACGGGGGGCTGGACAGATACGCAGTATTTT. The chain employs TRBV28 and TRBJ2-3, with TRBD2 as a possible D gene (7 bases). In germline, CDR1 is MDHEN, CDR2 SYDVKM. The CDR3 runs to 15 residues. Trimming pared 2 bases from V and 3 bases from J, leaving 12 bases between.

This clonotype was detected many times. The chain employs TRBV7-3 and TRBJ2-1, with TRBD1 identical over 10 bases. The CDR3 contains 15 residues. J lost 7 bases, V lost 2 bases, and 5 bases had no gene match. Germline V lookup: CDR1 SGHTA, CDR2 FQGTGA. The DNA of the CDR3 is TGTGCCAGCAGCTTACCGGGACAGGGGAGGAATGAGCAGTTCTTC. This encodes CASSLPGQGRNEQFF.

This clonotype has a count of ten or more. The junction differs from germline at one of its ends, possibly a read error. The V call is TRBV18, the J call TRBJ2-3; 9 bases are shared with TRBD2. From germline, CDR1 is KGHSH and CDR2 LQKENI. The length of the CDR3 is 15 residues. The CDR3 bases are TGCGCCAGCAGTCCCCCTAGCGGGGGCACAGATACGCAGTATTTT. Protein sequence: CASSPPSGGTDTQYF.

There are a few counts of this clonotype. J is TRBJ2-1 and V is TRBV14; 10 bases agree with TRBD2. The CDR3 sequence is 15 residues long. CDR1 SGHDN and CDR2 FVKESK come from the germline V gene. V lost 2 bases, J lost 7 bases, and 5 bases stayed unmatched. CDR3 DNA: TGTGCCAGCAGCCAACGCGGACTAGCGGCAAATGAGCAGTTCTTC. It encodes CASSQRGLAANEQFF.

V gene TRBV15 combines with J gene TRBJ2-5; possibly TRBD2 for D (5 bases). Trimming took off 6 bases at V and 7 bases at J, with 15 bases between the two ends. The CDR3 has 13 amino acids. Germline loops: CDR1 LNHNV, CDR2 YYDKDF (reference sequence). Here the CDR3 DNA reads TGTGCCACCAGAGTTACCCGTGAGGGGACCCAGTACTTC. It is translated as CATRVTREGTQYF.

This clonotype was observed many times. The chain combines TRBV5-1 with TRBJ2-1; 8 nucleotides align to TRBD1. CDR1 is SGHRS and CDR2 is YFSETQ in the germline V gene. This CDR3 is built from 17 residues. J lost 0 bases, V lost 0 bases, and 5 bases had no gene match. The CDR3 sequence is CASSLGQGQISYNEQFF. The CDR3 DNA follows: TGCGCCAGCAGCTTGGGACAGGGGCAGATCTCCTACAATGAGCAGTTCTTC. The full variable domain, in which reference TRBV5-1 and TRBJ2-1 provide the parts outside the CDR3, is KAGVTQTPRYLIKTRGQQVTLSCSPISGHRSVSWYQQTPGQGLQFLFEYFSETQRNKGNFPGRFSGRQFSNSRSEMNVSTLELGDSALYLCASSLGQGQISYNEQFFGPGTRLTVL.

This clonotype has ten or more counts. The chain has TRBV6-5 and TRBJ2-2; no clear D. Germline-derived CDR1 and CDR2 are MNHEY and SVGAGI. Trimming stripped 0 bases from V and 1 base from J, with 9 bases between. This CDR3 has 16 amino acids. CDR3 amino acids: CASSYSGHMNTGELFF. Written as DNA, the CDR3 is TGTGCCAGCAGTTACTCTGGGCATATGAACACCGGGGAGCTGTTTTTT.

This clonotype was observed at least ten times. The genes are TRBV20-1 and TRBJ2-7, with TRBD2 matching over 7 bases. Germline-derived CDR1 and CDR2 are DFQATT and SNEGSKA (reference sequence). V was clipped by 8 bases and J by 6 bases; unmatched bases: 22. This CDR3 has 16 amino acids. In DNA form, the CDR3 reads TGCAGTCCTGCTGGACTAGTTGGAAAATACAACTCCGAGCAGTACTTC. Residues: CSPAGLVGKYNSEQYF.